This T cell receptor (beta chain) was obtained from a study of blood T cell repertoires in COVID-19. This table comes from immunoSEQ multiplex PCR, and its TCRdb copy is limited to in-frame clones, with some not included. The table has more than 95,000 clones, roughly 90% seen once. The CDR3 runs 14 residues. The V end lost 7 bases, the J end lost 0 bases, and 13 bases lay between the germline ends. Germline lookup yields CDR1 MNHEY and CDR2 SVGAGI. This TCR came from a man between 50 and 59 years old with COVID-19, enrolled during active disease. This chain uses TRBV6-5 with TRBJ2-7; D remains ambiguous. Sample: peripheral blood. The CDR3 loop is CASNGRSSSYEQYF. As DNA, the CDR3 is TGTGCCAGCAACGGCAGGTCGAGCTCCTACGAGCAGTACTTC.